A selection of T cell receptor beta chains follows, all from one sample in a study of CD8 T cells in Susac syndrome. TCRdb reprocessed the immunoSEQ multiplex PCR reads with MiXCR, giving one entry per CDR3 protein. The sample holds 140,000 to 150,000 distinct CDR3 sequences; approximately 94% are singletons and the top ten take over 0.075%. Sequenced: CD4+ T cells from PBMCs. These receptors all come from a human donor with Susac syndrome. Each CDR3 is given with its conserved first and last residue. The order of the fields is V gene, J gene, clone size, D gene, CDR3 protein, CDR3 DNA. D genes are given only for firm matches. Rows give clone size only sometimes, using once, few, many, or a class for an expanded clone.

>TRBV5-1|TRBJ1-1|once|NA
CASSPGPTKAKENTEAFF
TGCGCCAGCAGCCCGGGACCAACCAAGGCAAAGGAGAACACTGAAGCTTTCTTT
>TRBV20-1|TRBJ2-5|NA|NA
CSASGSRQSQETQYF
TGCAGTGCTAGTGGGTCCCGACAAAGCCAAGAGACCCAGTACTTC
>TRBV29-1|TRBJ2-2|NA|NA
CSGGSNTGELFF
TGCAGCGGAGGGTCGAACACCGGGGAGCTGTTTTTT
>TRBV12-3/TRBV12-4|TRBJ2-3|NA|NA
CASSLLTGGRARKQYF
TGTGCCAGCAGTTTATTAACGGGGGGCCGTGCCCGCAAGCAGTATTTT
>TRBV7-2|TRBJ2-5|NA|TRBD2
CASSRGGAGETQYF
TGTGCCAGCAGCCGCGGGGGGGCGGGAGAGACCCAGTACTTC
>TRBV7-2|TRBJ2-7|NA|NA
CASSLSPRILIYEQYF
TGTGCCAGCAGCTTAAGTCCTAGAATTCTCATCTACGAGCAGTACTTC
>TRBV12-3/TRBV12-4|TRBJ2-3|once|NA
CASGIALGTDTQYF
TGTGCCAGCGGTATAGCTCTCGGTACAGATACGCAGTATTTT
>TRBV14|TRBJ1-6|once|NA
CASSLGSYNSPLHF
TGTGCCAGCAGCCTGGGCTCCTATAATTCACCCCTCCACTTT
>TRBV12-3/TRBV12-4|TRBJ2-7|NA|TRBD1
CASNKDRGYEQYF
TGTGCCAGCAACAAGGACAGGGGGTACGAGCAGTACTTC
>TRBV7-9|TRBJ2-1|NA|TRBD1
CASSLTGQGVNEQFF
TGTGCCAGCAGCTTAACGGGACAGGGTGTCAATGAGCAGTTCTTC
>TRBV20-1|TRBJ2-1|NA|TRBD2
CSGTGGIYNEQFF
TGCAGTGGTACGGGAGGGATCTACAATGAGCAGTTCTTC
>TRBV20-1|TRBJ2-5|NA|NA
CSALWTGETQYF
TGCAGTGCTCTTTGGACCGGTGAGACCCAGTACTTC
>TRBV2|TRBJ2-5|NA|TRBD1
CASSWTGLETQYF
TGTGCCAGCAGTTGGACAGGCTTGGAGACCCAGTACTTC
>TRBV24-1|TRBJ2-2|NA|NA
CATWAGTNTGELFF
TGTGCCACCTGGGCGGGCACGAACACCGGGGAGCTGTTTTTT
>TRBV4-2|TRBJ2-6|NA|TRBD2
CASSHRLAGSSGANVLTF
TGTGCCAGCAGCCACCGACTAGCGGGGTCCTCTGGGGCCAACGTCCTGACTTTC
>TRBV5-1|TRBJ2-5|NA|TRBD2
CASSQGRMAGEVAQYF
TGCGCCAGCAGCCAAGGTCGGATGGCGGGAGAGGTAGCCCAGTACTTC
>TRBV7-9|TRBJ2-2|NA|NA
CASRHPYRGDTGELFF
TGTGCCAGCAGACATCCCTACAGAGGGGACACCGGGGAGCTGTTTTTT
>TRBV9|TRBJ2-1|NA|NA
CASSIQGSSYNEQFF
TGTGCCAGCAGTATTCAGGGGTCCTCCTACAATGAGCAGTTCTTC
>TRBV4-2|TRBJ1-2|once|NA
CASSRDRTNYGYTF
TGTGCCAGCAGCCGCGACAGAACTAACTATGGCTACACCTTC
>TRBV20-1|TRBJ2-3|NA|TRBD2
CSARTSGRALTDTQYF
TGCAGTGCTAGAACTAGCGGGAGGGCCCTCACAGATACGCAGTATTTT
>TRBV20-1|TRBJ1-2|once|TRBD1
CSARETGSYGYTF
TGCAGTGCTAGAGAGACAGGGAGTTATGGCTACACCTTC
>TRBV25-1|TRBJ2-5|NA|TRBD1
CASTVGQGAGQETQYF
TGTGCCAGCACTGTAGGACAGGGAGCGGGCCAAGAGACCCAGTACTTC
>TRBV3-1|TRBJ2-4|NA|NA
CASSQAPTFFKNIQYF
TGTGCCAGCAGCCAAGCCCCCACCTTCTTCAAAAACATTCAGTACTTC
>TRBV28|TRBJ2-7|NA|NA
CASSFGPSPIYEQYF
TGTGCCAGCAGTTTCGGACCCAGCCCTATATACGAGCAGTACTTC
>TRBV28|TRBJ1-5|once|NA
CASSLWGMDQPQHF
TGTGCCAGCAGTTTATGGGGGATGGATCAGCCCCAGCATTTT
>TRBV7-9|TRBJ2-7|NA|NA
CASSLDWRGSSYEQYF
TGTGCCAGCAGCTTAGATTGGCGGGGTAGCTCCTACGAGCAGTACTTC
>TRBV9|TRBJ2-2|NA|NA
CASSERGIGELFF
TGTGCCAGCAGCGAGAGAGGTATCGGGGAGCTGTTTTTT
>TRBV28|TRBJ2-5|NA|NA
CASMTTQETQYF
TGTGCCAGCATGACTACGCAAGAGACCCAGTACTTC
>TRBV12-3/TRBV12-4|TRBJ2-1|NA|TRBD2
CATLVAGTGGEQFF
TGTGCCACGTTGGTAGCGGGAACTGGTGGTGAGCAGTTCTTC
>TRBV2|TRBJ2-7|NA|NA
CASSEARGGYEQYF
TGTGCCAGCAGTGAAGCCAGGGGTGGGTACGAGCAGTACTTC
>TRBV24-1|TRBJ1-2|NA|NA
CATSDGTSLGGYTF
TGTGCCACCAGTGATGGGACTTCACTCGGAGGCTACACCTTC
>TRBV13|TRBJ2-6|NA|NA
CASSSIFSSSSGANVLTF
TGTGCCAGCAGCTCCATCTTCTCTTCTTCCTCTGGGGCCAACGTCCTGACTTTC
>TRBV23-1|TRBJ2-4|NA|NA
CASTPERRGAKNIQYF
TGCGCCAGCACCCCCGAACGTCGGGGAGCCAAAAACATTCAGTACTTC
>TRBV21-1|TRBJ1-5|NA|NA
CASSKPGTPSNDGNQPQHF
TGTGCCAGCAGCAAACCCGGGACCCCCTCCAACGATGGCAATCAGCCCCAGCATTTT
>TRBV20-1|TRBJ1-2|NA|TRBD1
CSAKTTGGQSYGYTF
TGCAGTGCTAAGACAACAGGGGGTCAGAGTTATGGCTACACCTTC
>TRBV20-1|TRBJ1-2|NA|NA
CSARTSRQTSNYGYTF
TGCAGTGCTAGAACCTCACGACAGACATCTAACTATGGCTACACCTTC
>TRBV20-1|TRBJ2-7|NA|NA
CSASPMSYHEQYF
TGCAGTGCTAGTCCCATGTCATACCACGAGCAGTACTTC